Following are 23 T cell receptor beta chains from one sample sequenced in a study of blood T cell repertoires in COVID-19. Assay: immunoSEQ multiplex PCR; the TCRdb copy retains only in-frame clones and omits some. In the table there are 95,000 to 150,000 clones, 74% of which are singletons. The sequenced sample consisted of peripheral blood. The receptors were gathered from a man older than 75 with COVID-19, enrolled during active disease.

The CDR3 DNA reads as TGTGCTAGTGGTATTTTAGCGGGAACCTCCTACAATGAGCAGTTCTTC. Its translation: CASGILAGTSYNEQFF. This sequence joins TRBV12-5 and TRBJ2-1; 8 nucleotides match TRBD2. Looked up from germline, CDR1 is LGHNT and CDR2 is FRNRAP. Trimming took 5 bases from V and 0 from J; bases not matched to a gene: 6. This CDR3 region has 16 residues.

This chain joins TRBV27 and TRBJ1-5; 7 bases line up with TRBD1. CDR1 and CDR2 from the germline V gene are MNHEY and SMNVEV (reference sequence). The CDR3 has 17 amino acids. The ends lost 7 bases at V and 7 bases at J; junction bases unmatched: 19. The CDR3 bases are TGTGCCAGCACCACTCCTGCCGCCTCAGGGGGAAGACAGCCCCAGCATTTT. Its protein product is CASTTPAASGGRQPQHF.

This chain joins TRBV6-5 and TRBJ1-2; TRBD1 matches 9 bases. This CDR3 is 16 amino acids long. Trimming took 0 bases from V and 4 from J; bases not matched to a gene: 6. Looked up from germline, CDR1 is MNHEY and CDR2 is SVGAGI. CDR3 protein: CASSYSTGGLGYGYTF. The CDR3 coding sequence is TGTGCCAGCAGTTACTCCACAGGGGGCTTAGGCTATGGCTACACCTTC.

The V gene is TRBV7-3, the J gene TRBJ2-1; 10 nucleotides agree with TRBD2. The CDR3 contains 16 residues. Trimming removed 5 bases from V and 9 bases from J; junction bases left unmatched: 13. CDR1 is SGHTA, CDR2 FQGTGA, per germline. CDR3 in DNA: TGTGCCAGCAGCCCCCGGGTAGCGGGAGGCCGGGGTGAGCAGTTCTTC. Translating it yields CASSPRVAGGRGEQFF.

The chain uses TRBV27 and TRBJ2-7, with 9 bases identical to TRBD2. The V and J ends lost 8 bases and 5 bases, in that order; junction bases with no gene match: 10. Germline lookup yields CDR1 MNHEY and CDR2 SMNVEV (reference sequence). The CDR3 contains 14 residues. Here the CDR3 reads CASHPGGRANEQYF. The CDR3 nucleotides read TGTGCCAGCCACCCGGGCGGGAGGGCCAACGAGCAGTACTTC.

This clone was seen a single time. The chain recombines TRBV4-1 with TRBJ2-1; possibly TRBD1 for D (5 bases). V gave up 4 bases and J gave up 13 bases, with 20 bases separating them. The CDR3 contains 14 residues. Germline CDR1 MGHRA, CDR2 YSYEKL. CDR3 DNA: TGCGCCAGCAGCCTACCCTCCCTTTTGCAGGGACAGTTCTTC. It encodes CASSLPSLLQGQFF.

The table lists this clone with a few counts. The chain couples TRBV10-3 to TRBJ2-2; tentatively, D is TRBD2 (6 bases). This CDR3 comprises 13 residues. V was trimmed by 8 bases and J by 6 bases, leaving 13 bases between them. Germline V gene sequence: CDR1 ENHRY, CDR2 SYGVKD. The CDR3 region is CAIFREAAGELFF. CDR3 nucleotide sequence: TGTGCCATCTTCAGGGAGGCAGCCGGGGAGCTGTTTTTT.

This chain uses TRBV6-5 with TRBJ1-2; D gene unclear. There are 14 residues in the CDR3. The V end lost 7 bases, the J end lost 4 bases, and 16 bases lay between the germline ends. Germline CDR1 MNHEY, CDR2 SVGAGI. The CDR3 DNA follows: TGTGCCAGCACCGAAGGAGGGATGATCTATGGCTACACCTTC. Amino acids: CASTEGGMIYGYTF.

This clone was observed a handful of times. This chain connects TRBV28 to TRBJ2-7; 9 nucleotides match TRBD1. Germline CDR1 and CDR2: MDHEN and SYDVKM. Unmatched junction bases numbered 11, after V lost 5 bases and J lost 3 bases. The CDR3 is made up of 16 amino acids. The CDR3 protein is CASSGTGRGSHYEQYF. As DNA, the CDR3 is TGTGCCAGCAGTGGGACAGGGAGAGGTTCTCACTACGAGCAGTACTTC.

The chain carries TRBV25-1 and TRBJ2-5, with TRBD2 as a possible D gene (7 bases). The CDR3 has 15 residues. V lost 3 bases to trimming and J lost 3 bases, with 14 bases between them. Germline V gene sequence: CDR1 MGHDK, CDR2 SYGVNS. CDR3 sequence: CASSEMGRDKETQYF. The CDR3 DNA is TGTGCCAGCAGTGAGATGGGGAGGGACAAAGAGACCCAGTACTTC.

In DNA, the CDR3 is TGCGCCAGCAGCTGGGGACTAGCACGGTACGAGCAGTACTTC. Its protein product is CASSWGLARYEQYF. The chain carries TRBV5-1 and TRBJ2-7, with 9 bases identical to TRBD2. Germline V CDR1 and CDR2: SGHRS, YFSETQ. There are 14 residues in the CDR3. V was pared by 3 bases and J by 4 bases, with 5 bases of the junction left unmatched.

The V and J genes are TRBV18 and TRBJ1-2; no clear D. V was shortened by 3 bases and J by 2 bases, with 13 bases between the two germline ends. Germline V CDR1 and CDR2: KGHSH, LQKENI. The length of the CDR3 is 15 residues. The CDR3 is CASSPWEVRNYGYTF. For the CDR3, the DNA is TGTGCCAGCTCACCTTGGGAGGTGAGAAACTATGGCTACACCTTC.

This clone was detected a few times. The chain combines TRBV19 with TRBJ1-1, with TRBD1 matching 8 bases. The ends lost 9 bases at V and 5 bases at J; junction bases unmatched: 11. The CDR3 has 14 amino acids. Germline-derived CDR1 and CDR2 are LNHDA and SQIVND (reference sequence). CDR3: CASQPVTGETEAFF. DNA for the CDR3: TGTGCCAGCCAACCCGTGACAGGGGAGACTGAAGCTTTCTTT.

CDR3 coding DNA: TGCGCCAGCAGCCTCCTAGGGGACTTCACCGGGGAGCTGTTTTTT. Translated: CASSLLGDFTGELFF. V is TRBV5-1 and J is TRBJ2-2; weak D call: TRBD2 (6 bases). Germline V CDR1 and CDR2: SGHRS, YFSETQ. Trimming took 4 bases from V and 4 from J, leaving 14 bases between them. This CDR3 has 15 amino acids.

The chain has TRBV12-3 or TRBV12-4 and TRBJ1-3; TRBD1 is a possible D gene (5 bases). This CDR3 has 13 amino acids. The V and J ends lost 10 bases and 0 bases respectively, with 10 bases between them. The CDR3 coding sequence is TGTGCCATTCTCAGGGACTCTGGAAACACCATATATTTT. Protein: CAILRDSGNTIYF.

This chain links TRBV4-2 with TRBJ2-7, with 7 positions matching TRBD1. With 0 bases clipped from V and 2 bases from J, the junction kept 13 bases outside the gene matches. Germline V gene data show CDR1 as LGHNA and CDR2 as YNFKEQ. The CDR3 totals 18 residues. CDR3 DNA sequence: TGTGCCAGCAGCCAAGAAAAGTTAGGACAGGTTTTTACCTACGAGCAGTACTTC. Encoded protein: CASSQEKLGQVFTYEQYF.

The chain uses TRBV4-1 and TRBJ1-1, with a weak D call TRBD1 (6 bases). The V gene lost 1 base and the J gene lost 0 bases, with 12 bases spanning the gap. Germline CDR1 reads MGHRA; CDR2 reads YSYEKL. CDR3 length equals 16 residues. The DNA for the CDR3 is TGCGCCAGCAGCCAAGTAAGGGCAGGGGTGAACACTGAAGCTTTCTTT. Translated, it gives CASSQVRAGVNTEAFF.

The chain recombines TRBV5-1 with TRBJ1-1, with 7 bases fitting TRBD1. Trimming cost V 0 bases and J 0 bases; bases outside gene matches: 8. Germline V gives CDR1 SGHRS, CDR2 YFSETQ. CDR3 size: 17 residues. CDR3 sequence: CASSLVGTVTMNTEAFF. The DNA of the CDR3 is TGCGCCAGCAGCTTGGTCGGGACAGTAACCATGAACACTGAAGCTTTCTTT.

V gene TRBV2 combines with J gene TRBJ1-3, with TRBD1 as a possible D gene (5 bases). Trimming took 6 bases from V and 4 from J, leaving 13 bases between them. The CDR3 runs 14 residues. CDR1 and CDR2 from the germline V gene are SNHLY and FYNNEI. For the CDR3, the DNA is TGTGCCAGCAGATCCAGGGTGTACGGAAACACCATATATTTT. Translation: CASRSRVYGNTIYF.

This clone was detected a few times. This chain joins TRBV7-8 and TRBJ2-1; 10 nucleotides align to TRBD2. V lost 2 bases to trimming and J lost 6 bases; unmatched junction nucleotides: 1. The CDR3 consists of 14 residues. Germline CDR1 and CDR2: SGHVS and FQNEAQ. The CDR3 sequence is CASSLTSGINEQFF. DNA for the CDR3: TGTGCCAGCAGCTTAACTAGCGGGATCAATGAGCAGTTCTTC. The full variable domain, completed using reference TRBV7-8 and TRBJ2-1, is GAGVSQSPRYKVAKRGQDVALRCDPISGHVSLFWYQQALGQGPEFLTYFQNEAQLDKSGLPSDRFFAERPEGSVSTLKIQRTQQEDSAVYLCASSLTSGINEQFFGPGTRLTVL.

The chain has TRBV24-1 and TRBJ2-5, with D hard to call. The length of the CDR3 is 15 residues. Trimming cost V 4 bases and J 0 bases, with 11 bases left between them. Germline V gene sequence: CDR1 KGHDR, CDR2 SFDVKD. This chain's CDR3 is CATSDTIRDQETQYF. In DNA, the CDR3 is TGTGCCACCAGTGACACGATCCGGGACCAAGAGACCCAGTACTTC.

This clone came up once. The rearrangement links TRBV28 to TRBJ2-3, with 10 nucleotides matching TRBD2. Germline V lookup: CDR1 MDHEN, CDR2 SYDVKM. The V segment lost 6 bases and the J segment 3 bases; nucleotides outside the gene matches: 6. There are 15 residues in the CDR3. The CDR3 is CASSLLAGDTDTQYF. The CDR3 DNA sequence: TGTGCCAGCAGCCTCCTAGCGGGAGATACAGATACGCAGTATTTT.

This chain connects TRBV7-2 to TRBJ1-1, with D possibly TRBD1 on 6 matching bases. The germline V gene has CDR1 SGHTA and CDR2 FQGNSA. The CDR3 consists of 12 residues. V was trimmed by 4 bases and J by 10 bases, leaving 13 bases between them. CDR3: CASSWGTSAAFF. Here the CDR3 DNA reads TGTGCCAGCAGCTGGGGGACATCCGCAGCTTTCTTT.